A single sample gave rise to the 17 T cell receptor beta chains below, sequenced in a study of CD8+CD57+ T cells in acquired aplastic anemia (dated by TCRdb to 2017 to 2018). The sample was run on an Illumina HiSeq 2000. Profiling of TCR beta VDJ combinations and CDR3 sequences used genomic DNA as the template. TCRdb reprocessed the public reads (quality trimming at Q25 with fastp, clone calling with MiXCR) and kept in-frame beta chains. All rows with the same CDR3 protein become a single entry with the most common DNA and genes. The sample yields 150,000 to 200,000 distinct CDR3 sequences; 63% were counted once. The ten largest clonotypes hold 45% to 55% of the sample. Sequencing was done on a sample of sorted CD4+, CD8+, or CD8+CD57+ T cells (not recorded which) from PBMCs. The receptors were gathered from a human donor in good health.

This clonotype was picked up many times. Written as DNA, the CDR3 is TGTGCCAGCAGACCTGGGACAGTACTACAGCCCCAGCATTTT. Amino acid sequence: CASRPGTVLQPQHF. The chain carries TRBV6-5 and TRBJ1-5; 7 nucleotides agree with TRBD1. This CDR3 has 14 residues. The V gene end was trimmed by 6 bases and the J gene end by 7 bases; junction bases not matched to a gene: 9. CDR1 is MNHEY and CDR2 is SVGAGI in the germline V gene.

The rearrangement joins TRBV9 to TRBJ1-1; D may be TRBD1 (6 bases). CDR1 SGDLS and CDR2 YYNGEE come from the germline V gene. The V and J ends lost 3 bases and 4 bases respectively, with 13 bases between them. The CDR3 totals 14 residues. The CDR3 loop reads CASSGLQGSTEAFF. Here the CDR3 DNA reads TGTGCCAGCAGCGGCCTACAGGGCAGCACTGAAGCTTTCTTT.

Only one count was recorded for this clonotype. This chain joins TRBV9 and TRBJ2-6; D unresolved. V lost 4 bases, J lost 4 bases, and 12 bases lay in between. This CDR3 is built from 15 residues. Germline V CDR1 and CDR2: SGDLS, YYNGEE. This CDR3 is CASSPSQTGANVLTF. In nucleotides, the CDR3 is TGTGCCAGCAGCCCCAGTCAGACGGGGGCCAACGTCCTGACTTTC.

The chain carries TRBV9 and TRBJ1-1; maybe TRBD1 (6 bases). Trimming pared 0 bases from V and 1 base from J, leaving 7 bases between. CDR1 is SGDLS and CDR2 is YYNGEE in the germline V gene. This CDR3 has 14 amino acids. The CDR3 nucleotides read TGTGCCAGCAGCGTAGGGGGGGCGAACACTGAAGCTTTCTTT. Protein sequence: CASSVGGANTEAFF.

V usage is TRBV9 and J usage is TRBJ2-3; 11 bases are a match to TRBD2. The CDR3 is 18 amino acids. Unmatched junction bases numbered 13, after V lost 3 bases and J lost 4 bases. Looked up from germline, CDR1 is SGDLS and CDR2 is YYNGEE. DNA of the CDR3: TGTGCCAGCAGCGCCCCGGGACTAGCGGTCCAGCCCGCAGATACGCAGTATTTT. Its protein product is CASSAPGLAVQPADTQYF.

The chain uses TRBV5-1 and TRBJ2-1; TRBD1 might be the D (5 bases). Germline V gives CDR1 SGHRS, CDR2 YFSETQ. The CDR3 is 12 amino acids. Trimming took off 4 bases at V and 9 bases at J, with 11 bases between the two ends. The CDR3 nucleotides are TGCGCCAGCAGCCTAACAGGCGCTGAGCAGTTCTTC. Its protein product is CASSLTGAEQFF.

About this clonotype: The missing conserved phenylalanine or tryptophan at the end of this CDR3 makes a read error likely. The chain couples TRBV19 to TRBJ1-1; no clear D. This CDR3 is built from 14 residues. The V gene lost 6 bases and the J gene lost 3 bases, with 14 bases spanning the gap. The germline CDR1 and CDR2 sequences are LNHDA and SQIVND (reference sequence). The DNA for the CDR3 is TGTGCCAGTAGGGGAGACAACATGGACACTGAAGCTTTCCTT. As protein: CASRGDNMDTEAFL.

This clonotype was counted ten times or more. The chain couples TRBV19 to TRBJ2-1, with 8 nucleotides matching TRBD2. The CDR3 extends over 14 amino acids. The ends lost 3 bases at V and 6 bases at J; junction bases unmatched: 4. Germline V gives CDR1 LNHDA, CDR2 SQIVND (reference sequence). CDR3 nucleotide sequence: TGTGCCAGTAGTATCGGACTAGCCCCCAATGAGCAGTTCTTC. Its protein is CASSIGLAPNEQFF.

V usage is TRBV6-1 and J usage is TRBJ2-2; D is ambiguous. In germline, CDR1 is MNHNS, CDR2 SASEGT. V was trimmed by 6 bases and J by 0 bases, leaving 5 bases between them. The CDR3 runs 13 residues. The CDR3 region is CASRGTNTGELFF. The CDR3 DNA follows: TGTGCCAGCAGAGGGACGAACACCGGGGAGCTGTTTTTT.

This clonotype was found many times. The J gene is TRBJ2-3, the V gene TRBV13; the match to TRBD2 covers 13 bases. V lost 3 bases, J lost 0 bases, and 3 bases stayed unmatched. Germline-derived CDR1 and CDR2 are PRHDT and FYEKMQ (reference sequence). This CDR3 spans 17 amino acids. The CDR3 DNA is TGTGCCAGCAGCTTCAGACTAGCGGGAGGTAGCACAGATACGCAGTATTTT. Residues: CASSFRLAGGSTDTQYF.

This clonotype was counted at least ten times. The J gene is TRBJ2-5, the V gene TRBV7-9; D not resolved. Deletions cut 1 base from V and 3 bases from J, with 15 bases between. Germline V lookup: CDR1 SEHNR, CDR2 FQNEAQ (reference sequence). CDR3 length equals 16 residues. CDR3 loop: CASSLDSWTPEETQYF. In DNA, the CDR3 is TGTGCCAGCAGCTTAGACTCGTGGACCCCGGAAGAGACCCAGTACTTC.

This chain uses TRBV9 with TRBJ2-7; D possibly matches TRBD1 or TRBD2 (5 bases each). The germline V gene has CDR1 SGDLS and CDR2 YYNGEE. The CDR3 is 13 amino acids. With 3 bases removed from V and 4 bases from J, the gap between germline ends came to 11 bases. The CDR3 region has the DNA TGTGCCAGCAGCGGAGGGCCAGGGTACGAGCAGTACTTC. Its protein is CASSGGPGYEQYF.

This clonotype was observed a few times. This chain uses TRBV24-1 with TRBJ1-5; a possible D gene is TRBD1 (5 bases). CDR3 length: 14 residues. CDR1 and CDR2 from the germline V gene are KGHDR and SFDVKD. V dropped 4 bases and J dropped 4 bases, with 10 bases sitting between them. The CDR3 nucleotides are TGTGCCACCAGTGAGGGGCGGGGAAATCAGCCCCAGCATTTT. Translated, it gives CATSEGRGNQPQHF.

Notes on this clonotype: One end of the junction fails to match germline, which may point to a read error. The chain joins TRBV2 to TRBJ2-3; D may be TRBD1 (7 bases). Germline lookup yields CDR1 SNHLY and CDR2 FYNNEI. CDR3 length: 16 residues. CDR3 bases: TGTGTCAGCAGTGAATGGGCTAGCGAGGGGGCAGGTACGCAGTATTTT. Its protein product is CVSSEWASEGAGTQYF.

In its sample, this clonotype was seen a few times. V is TRBV6-6 and J is TRBJ2-7, with 12 nucleotides matching TRBD2. CDR3 length: 15 amino acids. Trimming removed 0 bases from V and 4 bases from J; junction bases left unmatched: 1. CDR1 is MNHNY, CDR2 SVGAGI, per germline (reference sequence). The DNA for the CDR3 is TGTGCCAGCAGTTACTCGACTAGCGGGAGTTACGAGCAGTACTTC. Translating it yields CASSYSTSGSYEQYF.

This clonotype has more than one count but fewer than ten. The chain couples TRBV7-9 to TRBJ1-4; tentatively, D is TRBD1 (6 bases). V was pared by 6 bases and J by 6 bases, with 17 bases between. The V gene's germline CDR1 is SEHNR and CDR2 FQNEAQ (reference sequence). The CDR3 totals 15 residues. CDR3 bases: TGTGCCAGCAGAAAAGCTGGGGGGCCTGATGAAAAACTGTTTTTT. It translates to CASRKAGGPDEKLFF.

The rearrangement links TRBV7-3 to TRBJ2-1; 10 bases map to TRBD1. With 5 bases clipped from V and 0 bases from J, the junction kept 4 bases outside the gene matches. This CDR3 is 16 amino acids long. CDR1 and CDR2 (germline): SGHTA, FQGTGA. The CDR3 sequence is CASSPRDRGSYNEQFF. CDR3 DNA: TGTGCCAGCAGCCCCCGGGACAGGGGCTCCTACAATGAGCAGTTCTTC.